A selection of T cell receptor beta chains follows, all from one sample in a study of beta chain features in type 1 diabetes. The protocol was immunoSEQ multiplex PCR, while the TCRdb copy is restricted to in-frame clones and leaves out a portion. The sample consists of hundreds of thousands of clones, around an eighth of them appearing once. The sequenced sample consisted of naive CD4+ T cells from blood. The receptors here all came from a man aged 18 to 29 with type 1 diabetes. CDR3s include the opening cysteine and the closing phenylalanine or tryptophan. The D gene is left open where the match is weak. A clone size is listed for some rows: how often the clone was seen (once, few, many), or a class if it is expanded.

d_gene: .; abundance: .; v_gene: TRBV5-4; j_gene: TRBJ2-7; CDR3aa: CASSQRDHYEQYF; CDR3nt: TGTGCCAGCAGCCAGCGAGACCACTACGAGCAGTACTTC
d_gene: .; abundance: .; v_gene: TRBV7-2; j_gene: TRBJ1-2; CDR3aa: CASSLAPAGNNYGYTF; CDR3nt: TGTGCCAGCAGCTTAGCGCCGGCGGGAAATAACTATGGCTACACCTTC
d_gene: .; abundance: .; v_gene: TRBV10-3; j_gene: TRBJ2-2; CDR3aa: CAISELGTTNTGELFF; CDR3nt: TGTGCCATCAGTGAGCTGGGAACCACGAACACCGGGGAGCTGTTTTTT
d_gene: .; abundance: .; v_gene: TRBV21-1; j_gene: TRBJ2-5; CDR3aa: CANFRGREETQYF; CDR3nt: TGTGCCAATTTCAGGGGGCGGGAAGAGACCCAGTACTTC
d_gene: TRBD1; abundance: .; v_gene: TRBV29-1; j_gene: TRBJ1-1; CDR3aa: CSVTGQGQDTEAFF; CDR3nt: TGCAGCGTTACGGGACAGGGGCAGGACACTGAAGCTTTCTTT
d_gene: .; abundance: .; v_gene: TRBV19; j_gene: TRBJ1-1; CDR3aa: CASSEQGNTEAFF; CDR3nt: TGTGCCAGTAGCGAACAGGGGAACACTGAAGCTTTCTTT
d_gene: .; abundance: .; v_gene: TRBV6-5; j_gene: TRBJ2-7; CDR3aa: CASSLRLVGYEQYF; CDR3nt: TGTGCCAGCAGTCTCCGACTAGTCGGCTACGAGCAGTACTTC
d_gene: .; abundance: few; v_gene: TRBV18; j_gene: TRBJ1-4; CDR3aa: CASSPSQSGEKLFF; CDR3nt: TGTGCCAGCTCACCAAGTCAGTCAGGTGAAAAACTGTTTTTT
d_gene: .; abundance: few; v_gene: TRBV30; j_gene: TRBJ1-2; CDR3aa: CAWTRGIQGVYGYTF; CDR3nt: TGTGCCTGGACCCGAGGGATTCAAGGGGTTTATGGCTACACCTTC
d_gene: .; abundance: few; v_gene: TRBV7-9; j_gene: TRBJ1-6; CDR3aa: CASTPGTENSPLHF; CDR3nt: TGTGCCAGCACCCCCGGTACCGAGAATTCACCCCTCCACTTT
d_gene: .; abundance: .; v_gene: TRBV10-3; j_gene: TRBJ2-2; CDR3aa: CAISESVTLGTGELFF; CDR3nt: TGTGCCATCAGTGAGTCCGTGACCCTTGGTACCGGGGAGCTGTTTTTT
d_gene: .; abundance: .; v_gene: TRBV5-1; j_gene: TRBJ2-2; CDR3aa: CASAYTGELFF; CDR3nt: TGCGCCAGCGCCTACACCGGGGAGCTGTTTTTT
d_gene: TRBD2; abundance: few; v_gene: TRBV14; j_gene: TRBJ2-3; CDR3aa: CASSRSGGTDTQYF; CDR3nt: TGTGCCAGCAGCCGGAGCGGGGGCACAGATACGCAGTATTTT
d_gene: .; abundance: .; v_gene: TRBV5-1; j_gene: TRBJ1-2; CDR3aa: CASSLAVGEAGYTF; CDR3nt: TGCGCCAGCAGCTTGGCCGTTGGCGAAGCCGGCTACACCTTC
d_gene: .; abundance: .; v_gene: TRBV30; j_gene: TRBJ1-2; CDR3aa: CAWSDGTYGYTF; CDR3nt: TGTGCCTGGAGTGACGGGACCTATGGCTACACCTTC
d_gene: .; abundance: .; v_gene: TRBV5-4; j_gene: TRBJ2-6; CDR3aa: CASSSGQGGYGANVLTF; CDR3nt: TGTGCCAGCAGCTCCGGACAGGGAGGGTATGGGGCCAACGTCCTGACTTTC
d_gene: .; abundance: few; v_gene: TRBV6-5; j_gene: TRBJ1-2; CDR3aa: CASSPYQGYGYTF; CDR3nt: TGTGCCAGCAGTCCGTACCAGGGATATGGCTACACCTTC
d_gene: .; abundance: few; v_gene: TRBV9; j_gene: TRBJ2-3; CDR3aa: CASSAGGGTDTQYF; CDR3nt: TGTGCCAGCAGCGCGGGGGGCGGCACAGATACGCAGTATTTT
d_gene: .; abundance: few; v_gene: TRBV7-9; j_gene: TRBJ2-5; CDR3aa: CASGGETQYF; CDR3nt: TGTGCCAGCGGGGGAGAGACCCAGTACTTC
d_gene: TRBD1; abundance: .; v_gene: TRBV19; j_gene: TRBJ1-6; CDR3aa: CASSGTGGMDSPLHF; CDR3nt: TGTGCCAGTAGTGGGACAGGGGGAATGGATTCACCCCTCCACTTT
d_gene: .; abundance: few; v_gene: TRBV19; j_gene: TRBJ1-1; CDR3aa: CASSTPGTLNTEAFF; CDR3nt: TGTGCCAGTAGCACCCCCGGGACGTTGAACACTGAAGCTTTCTTT
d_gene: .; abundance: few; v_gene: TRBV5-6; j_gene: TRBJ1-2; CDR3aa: CASSSSGNYGYTF; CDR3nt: TGTGCCAGCAGCTCTTCAGGGAACTATGGCTACACCTTC
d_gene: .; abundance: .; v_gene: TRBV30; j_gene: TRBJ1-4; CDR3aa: CAWSHSEKLFF; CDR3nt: TGTGCCTGGAGTCATAGTGAAAAACTGTTTTTT
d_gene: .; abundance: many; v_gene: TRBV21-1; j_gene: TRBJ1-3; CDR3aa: CASSNSGNTIYF; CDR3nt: TGTGCCAGCAGCAACTCTGGAAACACCATATATTTT
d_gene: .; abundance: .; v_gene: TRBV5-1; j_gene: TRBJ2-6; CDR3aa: CASLGLTGTSGANVLTF; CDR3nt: TGCGCCAGCTTAGGACTGACAGGTACCTCTGGGGCCAACGTCCTGACTTTC
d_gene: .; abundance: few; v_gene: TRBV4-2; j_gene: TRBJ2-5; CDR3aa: CASSQDQEGGTQYF; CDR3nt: TGTGCCAGCAGCCAAGATCAGGAGGGAGGGACCCAGTACTTC
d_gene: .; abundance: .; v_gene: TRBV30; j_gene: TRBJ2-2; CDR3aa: CAWSGTLNTGELFF; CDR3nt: TGTGCCTGGAGTGGTACCTTGAACACCGGGGAGCTGTTTTTT
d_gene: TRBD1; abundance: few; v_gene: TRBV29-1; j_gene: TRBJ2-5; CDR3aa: CSAGTGQGETQYF; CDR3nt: TGCAGCGCAGGGACAGGCCAGGGAGAGACCCAGTACTTC
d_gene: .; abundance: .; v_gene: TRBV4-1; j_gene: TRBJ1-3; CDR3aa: CASSQPASGNTIYF; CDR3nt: TGCGCCAGCAGCCAACCGGCCTCTGGAAACACCATATATTTT
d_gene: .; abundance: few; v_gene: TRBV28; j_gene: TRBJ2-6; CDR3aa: CASSLGSISGANVLTF; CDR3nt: TGTGCCAGCAGTTTGGGGTCCATCTCTGGGGCCAACGTCCTGACTTTC
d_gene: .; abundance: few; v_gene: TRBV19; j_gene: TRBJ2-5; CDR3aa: CASSPGTDTKTQYF; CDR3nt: TGTGCCAGTAGTCCCGGGACCGATACGAAGACCCAGTACTTC
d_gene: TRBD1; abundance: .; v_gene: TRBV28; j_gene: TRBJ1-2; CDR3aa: CASRPGQPQPAYGYTF; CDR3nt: TGTGCCAGCAGGCCGGGACAGCCACAGCCCGCCTATGGCTACACCTTC
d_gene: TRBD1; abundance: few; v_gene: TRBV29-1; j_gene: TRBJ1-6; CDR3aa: CSVAPGTVYNSPLHF; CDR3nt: TGCAGCGTGGCCCCCGGGACAGTTTATAATTCACCCCTCCACTTT
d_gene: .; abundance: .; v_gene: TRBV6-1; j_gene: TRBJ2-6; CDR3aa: CASSPVTGANVLTF; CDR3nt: TGTGCCAGCAGTCCGGTGACTGGGGCCAACGTCCTGACTTTC
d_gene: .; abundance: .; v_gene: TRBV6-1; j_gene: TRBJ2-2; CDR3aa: CASSGPDPHLTGELFF; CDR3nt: TGTGCCAGCAGTGGGCCGGACCCACATTTAACCGGGGAGCTGTTTTTT
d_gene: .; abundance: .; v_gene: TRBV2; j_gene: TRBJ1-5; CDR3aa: CASSPGRSNQPQHF; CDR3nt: TGTGCCAGCAGCCCGGGACGGTCTAATCAGCCCCAGCATTTT
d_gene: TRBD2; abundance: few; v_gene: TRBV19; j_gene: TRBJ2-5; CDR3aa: CASAIAGVQETQYF; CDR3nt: TGTGCCAGTGCGATAGCGGGAGTTCAAGAGACCCAGTACTTC
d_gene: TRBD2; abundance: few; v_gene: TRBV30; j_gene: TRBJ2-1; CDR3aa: CAWSVGGGPYNEQFF; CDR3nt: TGTGCCTGGAGTGTAGGCGGGGGGCCTTACAATGAGCAGTTCTTC
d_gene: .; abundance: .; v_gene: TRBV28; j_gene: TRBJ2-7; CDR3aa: CASSSPAGSPYEQYF; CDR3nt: TGTGCCAGCAGTTCCCCGGCAGGGAGCCCCTACGAGCAGTACTTC
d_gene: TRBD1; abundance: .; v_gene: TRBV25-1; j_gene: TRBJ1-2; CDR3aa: CASSEQPGQGAVYGYTF; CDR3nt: TGTGCCAGCAGTGAACAACCGGGACAGGGGGCCGTCTATGGCTACACCTTC
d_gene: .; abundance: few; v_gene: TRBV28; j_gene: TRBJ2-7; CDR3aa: CASTMTAIYEQYF; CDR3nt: TGTGCCAGCACTATGACAGCTATCTACGAGCAGTACTTC
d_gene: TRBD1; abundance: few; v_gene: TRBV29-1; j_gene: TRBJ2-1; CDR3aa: CSVEPGGPSYNEQFF; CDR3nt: TGCAGCGTTGAACCAGGGGGCCCCTCTTACAATGAGCAGTTCTTC
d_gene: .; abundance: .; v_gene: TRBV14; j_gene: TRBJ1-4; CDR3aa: CASSPGTMGKLFF; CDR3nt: TGTGCCAGCAGCCCCGGGACTATGGGAAAACTGTTTTTT
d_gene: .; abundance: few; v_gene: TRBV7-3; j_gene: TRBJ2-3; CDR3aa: CASSSGVWSTDTQYF; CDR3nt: TGTGCCAGCAGCTCGGGGGTTTGGAGCACAGATACGCAGTATTTT
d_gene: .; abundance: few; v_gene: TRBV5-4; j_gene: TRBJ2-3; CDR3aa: CASSGGAGDTQYF; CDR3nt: TGTGCCAGCAGCGGGGGGGCTGGGGATACGCAGTATTTT
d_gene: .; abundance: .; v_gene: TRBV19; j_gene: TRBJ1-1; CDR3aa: CASSMTQTEAFF; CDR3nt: TGTGCCAGTAGTATGACACAGACAGAAGCTTTCTTT
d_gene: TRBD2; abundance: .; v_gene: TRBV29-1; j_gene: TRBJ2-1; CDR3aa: CSVEMWGSTSGVGNEQFF; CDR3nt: TGCAGCGTTGAAATGTGGGGGTCTACTAGCGGGGTTGGGAATGAGCAGTTCTTC
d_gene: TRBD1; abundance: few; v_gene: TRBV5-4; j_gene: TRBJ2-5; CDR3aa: CASSSTTGAETQYF; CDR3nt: TGTGCCAGCAGCAGCACGACAGGGGCGGAGACCCAGTACTTC
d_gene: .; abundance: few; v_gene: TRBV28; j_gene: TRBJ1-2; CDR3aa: CASSLSGANYGYTF; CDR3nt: TGTGCCAGCAGTTTATCTGGGGCCAACTATGGCTACACCTTC
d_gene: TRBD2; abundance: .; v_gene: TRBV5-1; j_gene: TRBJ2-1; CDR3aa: CASSLSGGEQFF; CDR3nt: TGCGCCAGCAGCTTATCGGGGGGTGAGCAGTTCTTC
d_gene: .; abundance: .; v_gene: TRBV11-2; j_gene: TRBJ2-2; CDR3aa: CASSPDRIGTGELFF; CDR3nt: TGTGCCAGCAGCCCCGACAGGATCGGAACCGGGGAGCTGTTTTTT
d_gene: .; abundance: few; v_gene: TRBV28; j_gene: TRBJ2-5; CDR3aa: CASSPGPQRETQYF; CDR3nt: TGTGCCAGCAGTCCGGGCCCACAAAGGGAGACCCAGTACTTC
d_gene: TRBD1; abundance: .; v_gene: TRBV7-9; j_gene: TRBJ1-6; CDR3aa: CASNTGGTSPLHF; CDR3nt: TGTGCCAGCAACACAGGGGGGACGTCACCCCTCCACTTT
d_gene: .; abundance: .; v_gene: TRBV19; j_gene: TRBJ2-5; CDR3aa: CASSMKGTEETQYF; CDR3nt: TGTGCCAGTAGTATGAAGGGGACGGAAGAGACCCAGTACTTC
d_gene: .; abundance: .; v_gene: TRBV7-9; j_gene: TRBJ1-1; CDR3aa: CASSLLRDTEAFF; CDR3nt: TGTGCCAGCAGCTTGCTCCGGGACACTGAAGCTTTCTTT